This TCR beta chain was captured in a study of STAT5B mutations in CD4+ large granular lymphocyte leukemia. General study points: Patient CD4-sorted repertoires stayed more clonal than healthy ones after leukemic-clone removal. TRBV06-family usage was enriched in top patient clones (8/27) versus controls (2/35).

With respect to this clone: The antigen is not known.

This CDR3 spans 13 amino acids. In germline, CDR1 is MNHEY, CDR2 SVGAGI. This was a survey-level run. In the original processing: The detection floor for productive clonotype frequency was 2.59 x 10-5. Generated by immunoSEQ multiplex PCR, the TCRdb table keeps only in-frame clones and is missing some. The DNA gave D and trimming, while V, J and clone size come from that table. The repertoire includes about 34,000 clones, around 80% of them detected once, and roughly 2% sits in the top ten. This chain connects TRBV6-5 to TRBJ2-5; D may be TRBD2 (5 bases). TRBJ2-7 matches the DNA end more closely, so the J call is doubtful. The source is a human donor in good health. The specimen sequenced was CD4+ T cells from blood buffy coats. The CDR3 bases are TGTGCCAGCAGTTACAACGGGGTCTACGAGCAGTACTTC. Translation: CASSYNGVYEQYF.